Listed here is a single TCR beta chain. This entry belongs to a study of blood T cell repertoires in COVID-19. Across the whole study: Sources were T cells, B-cell-depleted T cells, or PBMCs; the material itself was cDNA or gDNA.

The method was immunoSEQ multiplex PCR; TCRdb's version includes in-frame clones alone and lacks a portion of them. The profile shows around 160,000 clones, around 87% of them singletons. The V gene end was trimmed by 9 bases and the J gene end by 1 base; junction bases not matched to a gene: 0. The CDR3 is 13 amino acids. From germline, CDR1 is KGHDR and CDR2 SFDVKD. Enrollment of patients from Seattle took place during active infection, with longitudinal follow-up. Sequenced: peripheral blood. The chain recombines TRBV24-1 with TRBJ2-3; 10 nucleotides match TRBD2. The clonotype comes from a man younger than 35 with COVID-19, enrolled during active disease. CDR3 residues: CATGTSGTDTQYF. The CDR3 DNA sequence: TGTGCCACCGGGACTAGCGGCACAGATACGCAGTATTTT.